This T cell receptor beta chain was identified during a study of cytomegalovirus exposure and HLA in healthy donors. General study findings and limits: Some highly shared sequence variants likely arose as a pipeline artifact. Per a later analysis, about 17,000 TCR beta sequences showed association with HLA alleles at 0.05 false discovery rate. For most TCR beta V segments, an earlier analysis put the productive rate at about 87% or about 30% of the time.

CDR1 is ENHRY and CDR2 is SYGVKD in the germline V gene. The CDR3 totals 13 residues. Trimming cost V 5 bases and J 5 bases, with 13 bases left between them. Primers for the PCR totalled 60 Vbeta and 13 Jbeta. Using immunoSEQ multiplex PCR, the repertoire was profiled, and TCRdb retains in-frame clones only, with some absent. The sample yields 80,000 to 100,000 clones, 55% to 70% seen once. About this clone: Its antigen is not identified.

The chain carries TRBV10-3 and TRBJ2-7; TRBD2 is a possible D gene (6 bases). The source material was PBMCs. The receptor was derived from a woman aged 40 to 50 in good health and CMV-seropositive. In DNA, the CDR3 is TGTGCCATCAGTCCGGGAGAGATAGACGAGCAGTACTTC. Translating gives CAISPGEIDEQYF.